The 28 T cell receptor beta chains listed next were all sequenced from one sample in a study of blood T cell repertoires in COVID-19. TCRdb's table, derived via immunoSEQ multiplex PCR, lists solely in-frame clones and lacks some. The sample shows 200,000 or so clones, 70% to 90% of them seen only once. The source material was PBMCs or T cells enriched from blood (not recorded which). The receptors come from a woman aged 18-29 years who had recovered from COVID-19.

This clone was counted once. The rearrangement links TRBV11-1 to TRBJ1-2; 7 nucleotides match TRBD1. V was clipped by 3 bases and J by 5 bases; unmatched bases: 6. The CDR3 covers 14 residues. CDR1 SGHAT and CDR2 FQDESV come from the germline V gene (reference sequence). The CDR3 DNA reads as TGTGCCAGCAGCTTTTCCGGGACAGATTATGGCTACACCTTC. Translation gives CASSFSGTDYGYTF. The full variable domain, rest sourced from reference TRBV11-1 and TRBJ1-2, is EAEVAQSPRYKITEKSQAVAFWCDPISGHATLYWYRQILGQGPELLVQFQDESVVDDSQLPKDRFSAERLKGVDSTLKIQPAELGDSAMYLCASSFSGTDYGYTFGSGTRLTVV.

This chain joins TRBV6-5 and TRBJ1-6, with D hard to call. This CDR3 has 13 residues. The V end lost 0 bases, the J end lost 10 bases, and 7 bases lay between the germline ends. From germline, CDR1 is MNHEY and CDR2 SVGAGI. CDR3 region: CASSYSIGSPLHF. CDR3 coding DNA: TGTGCCAGCAGTTACTCGATCGGGTCACCCCTCCACTTT.

This chain links TRBV6-5 with TRBJ2-2; D possibly corresponds to TRBD2 (6 bases). CDR3 length equals 15 residues. Per the germline V gene, CDR1 is MNHEY and CDR2 is SVGAGI. The V end lost 8 bases, the J end lost 6 bases, and 19 bases lay between the germline ends. The CDR3 protein is CASRKGTGGAGELFF. In DNA form, the CDR3 reads TGTGCCAGCCGCAAGGGCACCGGGGGTGCCGGGGAGCTGTTTTTT.

The chain couples TRBV5-1 to TRBJ1-2; D possibly corresponds to TRBD1 (5 bases). The CDR3 totals 18 residues. V was shortened by 0 bases and J by 0 bases, with 18 bases between the two germline ends. The V gene's germline CDR1 is SGHRS and CDR2 YFSETQ. In nucleotides, the CDR3 is TGCGCCAGCAGCTTGGATCAGGGATTGGCCGGAGCTAACTATGGCTACACCTTC. Translating gives CASSLDQGLAGANYGYTF.

The rearrangement links TRBV11-2 to TRBJ1-2; a possible D gene is TRBD1 (5 bases). V was clipped by 4 bases and J by 8 bases, with 17 bases between them. This CDR3 is built from 14 residues. The germline CDR1 and CDR2 sequences are SGHAT and FQNNGV. CDR3 nucleotide sequence: TGTGCCAGCAGCTCCCCGACAGCTTACGAGGGCTACACCTTC. It is translated as CASSSPTAYEGYTF.

The chain joins TRBV6-5 to TRBJ1-1; D is possibly TRBD1 (5 bases). Trimming left V 7 bases short and J 11 bases short, with 20 bases between. The germline CDR1 and CDR2 sequences are MNHEY and SVGAGI. This CDR3 contains 13 residues. This chain's CDR3 is CASKPRLSGAAFF. In DNA form, the CDR3 reads TGTGCCAGCAAACCCCGGTTAAGTGGGGCCGCTTTCTTT.

The sample holds one count of this clone. V usage is TRBV7-9 and J usage is TRBJ1-6; D gene ambiguous. The germline CDR1 and CDR2 sequences are SEHNR and FQNEAQ (reference sequence). Trimming took 1 base from V and 0 from J, leaving 10 bases between them. The CDR3 contains 17 residues. This chain's CDR3 is CASSLEPRNSYNSPLHF. CDR3 bases: TGTGCCAGCAGCTTAGAGCCGAGGAACTCCTATAATTCACCCCTCCACTTT.

CDR3 sequence: CASSLLQKWTVPWGTEAFF. Here the CDR3 DNA reads TGTGCCAGCAGCCTTCTCCAAAAATGGACAGTTCCTTGGGGAACTGAAGCTTTCTTT. The V and J genes are TRBV11-3 and TRBJ1-1; D is perhaps TRBD1 (6 bases). CDR3 length: 19 amino acids. Germline V gene sequence: CDR1 SGHNT, CDR2 YENEEA. Trimming stripped 5 bases from V and 5 bases from J, with 30 bases between.

V gene TRBV28 combines with J gene TRBJ1-5; possibly TRBD1 for D (5 bases). CDR3 length: 15 amino acids. Germline-derived CDR1 and CDR2 are MDHEN and SYDVKM. Trimming left V 3 bases short and J 1 base short, with 10 bases between. The chain's CDR3 is CASSFGAPSNQPQHF. Written as DNA, the CDR3 is TGTGCCAGCAGTTTTGGGGCACCGAGCAATCAGCCCCAGCATTTT.

V usage is TRBV5-4 and J usage is TRBJ2-5; D gene ambiguous. CDR1 and CDR2 from the germline V gene are SGHNT and YYREEE (reference sequence). V was trimmed by 0 bases and J by 3 bases, leaving 9 bases between them. CDR3 length: 14 residues. Here the CDR3 DNA reads TGTGCCAGCAGCTTGGCACTGGGCGAAGAGACCCAGTACTTC. Translating gives CASSLALGEETQYF.

This clone was picked up many times. CDR3 residues: CASSTPGQGYPLHF. CDR3 DNA sequence: TGTGCCAGCAGTACTCCGGGACAGGGCTATCCCCTCCACTTT. This rearrangement joins TRBV2 to TRBJ1-6, with 9 positions matching TRBD1. This CDR3 spans 14 amino acids. Germline CDR1 is SNHLY and CDR2 is FYNNEI. Losses at the gene ends were 5 bases for V and 13 bases for J; bases not matched to a gene: 9.

This chain connects TRBV7-2 to TRBJ2-1; 8 bases line up with TRBD2. V lost 7 bases, J lost 8 bases, and 13 bases stayed unmatched. The germline V gene encodes CDR1 SGHTA and CDR2 FQGNSA. This CDR3 is built from 15 residues. CDR3 DNA: TGTGCCAGCAATGAACGGGGGGGCCTGAGGCATGAGCAGTTCTTC. It is translated as CASNERGGLRHEQFF.

This clone was counted once. Its ends do not fully match the called genes, so a read error is possible. The V and J genes are TRBV3-1 (or the pseudogene TRBV3-2) and TRBJ2-1; D uncertain. This CDR3 has 14 amino acids. Germline V gene data show CDR1 as LGHDT and CDR2 as YNNKEL (reference sequence). DNA of the CDR3: TGTGCCAGCAGCCTTTTTTTCTCCCACAATGAGCAGTTCTTC. Amino acids: CASSLFFSHNEQFF.

CDR3 protein: CASSPGQGQLSSTDTQYF. CDR3 sequence (DNA): TGTGCCAGTAGTCCCGGACAGGGTCAACTTTCATCCACAGATACGCAGTATTTT. The V and J genes are TRBV19 and TRBJ2-3; 8 nucleotides line up with TRBD1. The CDR3 sequence is 18 residues long. The junction had 15 bases not matched to a gene; V was cut back by 5 bases and J by 2 bases. CDR1 and CDR2 from the germline V gene are LNHDA and SQIVND (reference sequence).

This chain uses TRBV28 with TRBJ2-3; TRBD2 matches at 9 bases. There are 17 residues in the CDR3. V trimming: 2 bases; J trimming: 0 bases; junction bases outside the gene matches: 6. From germline, CDR1 is MDHEN and CDR2 SYDVKM. CDR3 coding DNA: TGTGCCAGCAGTTTACTCGCTAGCGGGGAGAGCACAGATACGCAGTATTTT. This sequence encodes CASSLLASGESTDTQYF. Looking up the rest from reference TRBV28 and TRBJ2-3 gives the full variable domain: DVKVTQSSRYLVKRTGEKVFLECVQDMDHENMFWYRQDPGLGLRLIYFSYDVKMKEKGDIPEGYSVSREKKERFSLILESASTNQTSMYLCASSLLASGESTDTQYFGPGTRLTVL.

The chain recombines TRBV9 with TRBJ1-1; D is perhaps TRBD1 (6 bases). CDR1 and CDR2 from the germline V gene are SGDLS and YYNGEE. The CDR3 totals 14 residues. The V and J ends lost 3 bases and 1 base respectively, with 10 bases between them. CDR3 protein: CASSGRDTNTEAFF. DNA of the CDR3: TGTGCCAGCAGCGGCCGGGACACGAACACTGAAGCTTTCTTT.

J is TRBJ2-3 and V is TRBV5-1, with 7 bases identical to TRBD1. CDR1 is SGHRS, CDR2 YFSETQ, per germline. CDR3 length: 14 residues. J lost 5 bases, V lost 3 bases, and 6 bases had no gene match. The CDR3 spells CASSSGTAKDTQYF. DNA of the CDR3: TGCGCCAGCAGCTCGGGGACAGCCAAAGATACGCAGTATTTT.

As for this clone: Other DNA sequences from this sample encode an identical CDR3 as well. This chain links TRBV5-1 with TRBJ2-3; D unresolved. V was pared by 0 bases and J by 4 bases, with 6 bases between. The CDR3 spans 13 residues. Germline V gene data show CDR1 as SGHRS and CDR2 as YFSETQ. The CDR3 nucleotides read TGCGCCAGCAGCTTGGCCCGGGCAGATACGCAGTATTTT. Translating gives CASSLARADTQYF.

The chain is built from TRBV3-1 (or the pseudogene TRBV3-2) and TRBJ1-4; D unclear. Trimming took off 4 bases at V and 7 bases at J, with 10 bases between the two ends. This CDR3 spans 13 amino acids. The germline V gene encodes CDR1 LGHDT and CDR2 YNNKEL (reference sequence). The DNA of the CDR3 is TGTGCCAGCAGCCGTGACTGGAGTGAAAAACTGTTTTTT. It encodes CASSRDWSEKLFF.

This chain joins TRBV13 and TRBJ1-3; D is perhaps TRBD1 (5 bases). V lost 0 bases and J 6 bases, leaving 9 bases between the germline ends. Germline CDR1 PRHDT, CDR2 FYEKMQ (reference sequence). The CDR3 totals 14 residues. CDR3 sequence reads: CASSLGIRENTIYF. The CDR3 coding sequence is TGTGCCAGCAGCTTAGGGATCAGGGAAAACACCATATATTTT.

The V gene is TRBV27, the J gene TRBJ1-4, with 9 positions matching TRBD1. The trim removed 5 bases at V and 4 bases at J, leaving 11 bases unmatched. The CDR3 consists of 17 residues. Germline lookup yields CDR1 MNHEY and CDR2 SMNVEV (reference sequence). The CDR3 sequence: CASSPDWTGEGNEKLFF. The CDR3 DNA is TGTGCCAGCAGTCCAGATTGGACAGGGGAGGGTAATGAAAAACTGTTTTTT.

This sequence joins TRBV15 and TRBJ2-7, with a tentative D call TRBD1 (6 bases). CDR3 length equals 15 residues. The V gene's germline CDR1 is LNHNV and CDR2 YYDKDF (reference sequence). Trimming took off 3 bases at V and 2 bases at J, with 14 bases between the two ends. The CDR3 protein is CATSRSPDSPYEQYF. Here the CDR3 DNA reads TGTGCCACCAGCAGGTCCCCGGACAGCCCCTACGAGCAGTACTTC.

The chain carries TRBV10-3 and TRBJ2-2; D might be TRBD1 (7 bases). This CDR3 comprises 16 residues. From germline, CDR1 is ENHRY and CDR2 SYGVKD. With 4 bases removed from V and 1 base from J, the gap between germline ends came to 13 bases. The DNA of the CDR3 is TGTGCCATCAGTGTCGGAGGGGGCAAGAACACCGGGGAGCTGTTTTTT. Translating gives CAISVGGGKNTGELFF.

The V call is TRBV5-1, the J call TRBJ2-5, with a possible D match to TRBD2 (5 bases). V lost 0 bases and J lost 7, with 13 bases in between. Germline CDR1 reads SGHRS; CDR2 reads YFSETQ. The CDR3 consists of 14 residues. The CDR3 protein is CASSLEPGLGTQYF. CDR3 nucleotides: TGCGCCAGCAGCTTGGAACCGGGGTTAGGGACCCAGTACTTC.

This chain links TRBV4-1 with TRBJ2-5, with D unresolved. Germline V gene data show CDR1 as MGHRA and CDR2 as YSYEKL. The CDR3 runs to 15 residues. The V gene lost 5 bases and the J gene lost 2 bases, with 15 bases spanning the gap. The CDR3 is CASSSQMGYQETQYF. The CDR3 DNA reads as TGCGCCAGCAGCTCTCAGATGGGCTATCAAGAGACCCAGTACTTC.

The chain links TRBV9 to TRBJ1-4; D is undetermined. The ends were cut back, 7 bases at V and 8 bases at J, with 21 bases in the middle. Germline V gives CDR1 SGDLS, CDR2 YYNGEE. This CDR3 contains 15 residues. The CDR3: CASGPTGVAGEKLFF. The CDR3 DNA sequence: TGTGCCAGCGGCCCGACCGGCGTCGCAGGCGAAAAACTGTTTTTT.

This clone was seen a single time. This sequence joins TRBV5-5 and TRBJ1-2; TRBD1 matches 7 bases. J was trimmed by 4 bases and V by 5 bases; bases with no gene match: 11. CDR1 is SGHKS and CDR2 is YYEKEE in the germline V gene (reference sequence). The CDR3 runs 15 residues. Here the CDR3 DNA reads TGTGCCAGCAGGTACGCCTGGGGACAGTTCTATGGCTACACCTTC. Its protein product is CASRYAWGQFYGYTF.

The CDR3 bases are TGTGCCAGCAGCTTGGAAACAGGGTCTGAAGCTTTCTTT. This translates into CASSLETGSEAFF. The chain links TRBV7-2 to TRBJ1-1, with D possibly being TRBD1 (6 bases). The CDR3 contains 13 residues. Per germline, CDR1 SGHTA and CDR2 FQGNSA. The V gene lost 3 bases and the J gene lost 6 bases, with 11 bases spanning the gap.